A few counts support the clone carrying this T cell receptor (beta chain). Its target is unknown. This entry comes from a study of beta chain features in type 1 diabetes. Broader study findings: Unsettled here was the matter of whether HLA type influences TCRB rearrangement. Highly expressing activated T cells could be over-counted with a cDNA template.

Sequencing targeted expressed TCRB transcripts, as all isolated RNA had been reverse transcribed. Clones were sequenced by immunoSEQ multiplex PCR, and TCRdb holds only the in-frame ones, with some missing. The table shows around 300,000 clones, with under 8.5% occurring only once. This CDR3 is built from 14 residues. Per the germline V gene, CDR1 is SGHTA and CDR2 is FQGNSA. V lost 3 bases and J lost 4, with 12 bases in between. Every participating donor gave one draw, a heparinised blood sample averaging roughly 100 mL. The receptor comes from a woman younger than 35 in good health. The genes are TRBV7-2 and TRBJ2-5, with D unclear. The sample was central memory CD4+ T cells from blood. CDR3 DNA sequence: TGTGCCAGCAGCTTCCTGTCCCCCGGAGAGACCCAGTACTTC. Translating it yields CASSFLSPGETQYF.